This T cell receptor beta chain was sequenced for a study of somatic mutations in cytotoxic T cells in rheumatoid arthritis. Findings of the study overall: Some patients, about an eighth of the 65, had a largest CD8+ clone that exceeded 20% of CD8+ cells.

Assay: immunoSEQ multiplex PCR; the TCRdb copy retains only in-frame clones and omits some. The table has 2,500 to 3,000 clones, 65% to 70% seen once. The count of this clone is one. Its antigen is undetermined. Germline CDR1 SGHRS, CDR2 YFSETQ. V dropped 2 bases and J dropped 5 bases, with 11 bases sitting between them. CDR3 length: 13 residues. Sequencing was done on a sample of CD8+ T cells sorted from synovial fluid. The sequence was collected from a woman aged 18 to 35 with rheumatoid arthritis. The chain joins TRBV5-1 to TRBJ2-7, with a possible D match to TRBD2 (6 bases). DNA for the CDR3: TGCGCCAGCAGCTTTGGGGGGATCAACGAGCAGTACTTC. This translates into CASSFGGINEQYF.